This TCR beta chain was obtained from a study of CD8 T cells in ankylosing spondylitis. This clonotype was seen a few times. Its specificity is not known. In making TCR beta libraries, quantitative 5'-RACE with molecular barcodes was used. Using its own MiXCR run on the 5' RACE reads, TCRdb lists one record per CDR3 protein. The sample lists approximately 200,000 distinct CDR3 sequences, over 10% occurring once. Study conclusions and caveats: From matched ankylosing spondylitis synovial fluid, disease-linked clones were reportedly recovered at significantly enriched levels.

The V segment lost 0 bases and the J segment 7 bases; nucleotides outside the gene matches: 6. The CDR3 has 14 residues. Germline CDR1 and CDR2: SGHVS and FQNEAQ. This receptor was obtained from a male donor with ankylosing spondylitis or in good health (not recorded which). This chain links TRBV7-8 with TRBJ2-7; 7 bases line up with TRBD1. Sequenced sample: blood, either unsorted or a sorted T cell fraction (not recorded which). CDR3 residues: CASSLATGDKEQYF. The DNA for the CDR3 is TGTGCCAGCAGCTTAGCAACAGGGGACAAAGAGCAGTACTTC.